Following are 20 T cell receptor beta chains from one sample sequenced in a study of cytomegalovirus exposure and HLA in healthy donors. Primers for the PCR totalled 60 Vbeta and 13 Jbeta. Libraries were prepared by immunoSEQ multiplex PCR; TCRdb keeps only in-frame clonotypes and omits some of them. Seen here are 95,000 to 150,000 clones, about 71% observed once, and the top ten hold over 2.5%. Source material: PBMCs. Source of these receptors: a woman in her 50s in good health and CMV-seronegative.

This chain connects TRBV2 to TRBJ1-3, with 9 bases aligning to TRBD1. This CDR3 spans 14 amino acids. J lost 4 bases, V lost 8 bases, and 6 bases had no gene match. The germline V gene encodes CDR1 SNHLY and CDR2 FYNNEI. CDR3 region: CASGRQGDGNTIYF. The CDR3, as DNA: TGTGCCAGCGGACGACAGGGGGACGGAAACACCATATATTTT.

Only one count was recorded for this clone. The J gene is TRBJ1-1, the V gene TRBV7-2; no clear D. The V end was cut by 4 bases, the J end by 5 bases, with 14 bases between. Germline CDR1 is SGHTA and CDR2 is FQGNSA. The CDR3 totals 14 residues. The CDR3 sequence: CASSSRVSRTEAFF. DNA for the CDR3: TGTGCCAGCAGCTCACGTGTTTCGAGAACTGAAGCTTTCTTT.

The chain is built from TRBV6-5 and TRBJ2-1, with D tentatively TRBD2 (6 bases). The V end was cut by 0 bases, the J end by 5 bases, with 11 bases between. The CDR3 covers 15 residues. Germline-derived CDR1 and CDR2 are MNHEY and SVGAGI. The chain's CDR3 is CASSYSPSANNEQFF. The CDR3 DNA is TGTGCCAGCAGTTACTCCCCTAGCGCTAACAATGAGCAGTTCTTC.

The gene calls are TRBV28 and TRBJ2-7; D gene unclear. Trimming left V 5 bases short and J 2 bases short, with 7 bases between. Germline CDR1 and CDR2: MDHEN and SYDVKM. The CDR3 length is 12 residues. The CDR3 here is CASSIRAYEQYF. CDR3 bases: TGTGCCAGCAGTATCCGGGCCTACGAGCAGTACTTC.

The rearrangement links TRBV7-8 to TRBJ2-5; D uncertain. The CDR3 runs to 14 residues. V lost 0 bases to trimming and J lost 2 bases, with 7 bases between them. Germline V gene data show CDR1 as SGHVS and CDR2 as FQNEAQ. CDR3 amino acids: CASSLATVQETQYF. The CDR3 nucleotides are TGTGCCAGCAGCTTAGCGACTGTTCAAGAGACCCAGTACTTC.

This clone occurred a few times. The rearrangement joins TRBV28 to TRBJ1-5; D remains ambiguous. This CDR3 has 14 amino acids. V was clipped by 5 bases and J by 4 bases, with 12 bases between them. Germline V gene lookup returns CDR1 MDHEN and CDR2 SYDVKM. CDR3 sequence (DNA): TGTGCCAGCAGTCCTATGACGGAGAATCAGCCCCAGCATTTT. Residues: CASSPMTENQPQHF.

This clone was seen more than once but under ten times. This chain links TRBV2 with TRBJ1-2; D uncertain. This CDR3 contains 14 residues. Trimming took 4 bases from V and 0 from J, leaving 9 bases between them. Germline assignment: CDR1 SNHLY and CDR2 FYNNEI. CDR3 region: CASSAEVSNYGYTF. The DNA for the CDR3 is TGTGCCAGCAGTGCGGAGGTTTCTAACTATGGCTACACCTTC.

The J gene is TRBJ1-5, the V gene TRBV27; no reliable D call. The CDR3 consists of 15 residues. Germline V lookup: CDR1 MNHEY, CDR2 SMNVEV (reference sequence). Trimming cost V 4 bases and J 1 base, with 11 bases left between them. The chain's CDR3 is CASSSGKTSNQPQHF. In DNA form, the CDR3 reads TGTGCCAGCAGTTCCGGGAAGACAAGCAATCAGCCCCAGCATTTT.

This chain uses TRBV18 with TRBJ1-4; D is possibly TRBD1 (6 bases). This CDR3 contains 12 residues. Between the trimmed V and J ends, which lost 7 bases and 12 bases, there was a span of 15 bases. Germline-derived CDR1 and CDR2 are KGHSH and LQKENI. For the CDR3, the DNA is TGTGCCAGCTTCATGGACGGGGGGCAACTGTTTTTT. It specifies CASFMDGGQLFF.

A few counts support this clone. The chain employs TRBV15 and TRBJ2-2, with 10 bases aligning to TRBD1. Unmatched junction bases numbered 5, after V lost 3 bases and J lost 4 bases. The CDR3 is 16 amino acids. Germline V gene lookup returns CDR1 LNHNV and CDR2 YYDKDF (reference sequence). CDR3 region: CATSSRDRGITGELFF. The CDR3 DNA is TGTGCCACCAGCAGCAGGGACAGGGGTATCACCGGGGAGCTGTTTTTT.

The rearrangement links TRBV6-6 to TRBJ2-7; maybe TRBD2 (6 bases). V lost 6 bases to trimming and J lost 0 bases, with 12 bases between them. The length of the CDR3 is 14 residues. Germline CDR1 is MNHNY and CDR2 is SVGAGI (reference sequence). The CDR3 DNA is TGTGCCAGCAGGGCTAGCGCCTACTCCTACGAGCAGTACTTC. Protein product: CASRASAYSYEQYF.

The chain links TRBV6-5 to TRBJ1-5, with D unresolved. V was shortened by 4 bases and J by 4 bases, with 5 bases between the two germline ends. Germline assignment: CDR1 MNHEY and CDR2 SVGAGI. The CDR3 is 12 amino acids. The CDR3 bases are TGTGCCAGCAGTTCGGTGAATCAGCCCCAGCATTTT. Its protein product is CASSSVNQPQHF.

This clone was picked up a small number of times. The chain uses TRBV4-2 and TRBJ1-2; the match to TRBD1 covers 7 bases. Germline values: CDR1 LGHNA, CDR2 YNFKEQ. V was clipped by 0 bases and J by 7 bases; unmatched bases: 8. This CDR3 region has 15 residues. In DNA form, the CDR3 reads TGTGCCAGCAGCCAAGATGGAGGGGGCGAGAGTGGCTACACCTTC. It yields the protein CASSQDGGGESGYTF.

The rearrangement joins TRBV18 to TRBJ1-2; 7 positions match TRBD1. Germline trimming cut 6 bases from V and 5 bases from J; bases unmatched to any gene: 9. The CDR3 runs to 14 residues. The germline V gene has CDR1 KGHSH and CDR2 LQKENI. CDR3 in amino acids: CASSTAGTEYGYTF. The CDR3 bases are TGTGCCAGCTCGACAGCCGGGACAGAGTATGGCTACACCTTC.

The V gene is TRBV15, the J gene TRBJ2-1, with D perhaps TRBD1 (6 bases). V lost 1 base and J 2 bases, leaving 9 bases between the germline ends. The CDR3 totals 15 residues. Germline CDR1 LNHNV, CDR2 YYDKDF (reference sequence). The CDR3 DNA reads as TGTGCCACCAGCAGAGGACAGGAGCCCTACAATGAGCAGTTCTTC. Translating it yields CATSRGQEPYNEQFF.

The sample holds one count of this clone. The CDR3 loop reads CASSLVGYEQYF. The CDR3 region has the DNA TGTGCCAGCAGCTTAGTTGGTTACGAGCAGTACTTC. V gene TRBV7-9 combines with J gene TRBJ2-5; D gene unclear. The J call may be wrong; the DNA end is better matched by TRBJ2-7. This CDR3 comprises 12 residues. CDR1 and CDR2 from the germline V gene are SEHNR and FQNEAQ (reference sequence).

This rearrangement joins TRBV7-8 to TRBJ2-7; TRBD2 matches at 12 bases. The germline CDR1 and CDR2 sequences are SGHVS and FQNEAQ. This CDR3 contains 15 residues. V was pared by 5 bases and J by 3 bases, with 5 bases of the junction left unmatched. The CDR3 DNA reads as TGTGCCAGCAGCCCTCGGACTAGCGGGATCTACGAGCAGTACTTC. Protein: CASSPRTSGIYEQYF. Combining the CDR3 with reference TRBV7-8 and TRBJ2-7 gives the whole variable domain GAGVSQSPRYKVAKRGQDVALRCDPISGHVSLFWYQQALGQGPEFLTYFQNEAQLDKSGLPSDRFFAERPEGSVSTLKIQRTQQEDSAVYLCASSPRTSGIYEQYFGPGTRLTVT.

This sequence joins TRBV28 and TRBJ1-4; 7 bases are shared with TRBD1. The CDR3 has 14 amino acids. Germline CDR1 is MDHEN and CDR2 is SYDVKM. Unmatched junction bases numbered 10, after V lost 5 bases and J lost 10 bases. CDR3 nucleotides: TGTGCCAGCAGTCCCGACAGGGACACCGGAAAACTGTTTTTT. The encoded protein is CASSPDRDTGKLFF.

This clone was seen more than once but under ten times. The chain combines TRBV9 with TRBJ2-2; no clear D gene. Trimming removed 0 bases at V and 6 bases at J, with 12 bases between. The CDR3 is 15 amino acids. Germline assignment: CDR1 SGDLS and CDR2 YYNGEE. The chain's CDR3 is CASSVVPSSPGELFF. CDR3 DNA sequence: TGTGCCAGCAGCGTAGTCCCGTCTAGTCCCGGGGAGCTGTTTTTT.

The chain employs TRBV27 and TRBJ1-1; 9 bases agree with TRBD1. The length of the CDR3 is 15 residues. Germline CDR1 is MNHEY and CDR2 is SMNVEV (reference sequence). Losses at the gene ends were 7 bases for V and 10 bases for J; bases not matched to a gene: 16. CDR3 residues: CASIPSPGQGSVAFF. As DNA, the CDR3 is TGTGCCAGCATCCCCAGCCCGGGACAGGGCTCCGTAGCTTTCTTT.